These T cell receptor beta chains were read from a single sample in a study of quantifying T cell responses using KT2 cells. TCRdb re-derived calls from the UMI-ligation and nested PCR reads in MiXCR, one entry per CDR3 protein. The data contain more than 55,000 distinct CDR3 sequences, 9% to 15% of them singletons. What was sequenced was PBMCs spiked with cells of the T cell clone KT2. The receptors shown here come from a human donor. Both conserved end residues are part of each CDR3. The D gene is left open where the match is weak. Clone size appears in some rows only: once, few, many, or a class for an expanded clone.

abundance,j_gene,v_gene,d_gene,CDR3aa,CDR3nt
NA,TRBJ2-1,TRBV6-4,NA,CASSDLWGAQGVQFF,TGTGCCAGCAGTGACCTTTGGGGGGCCCAGGGCGTGCAGTTCTTC
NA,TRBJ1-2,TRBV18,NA,CASSPARAQPAYGYTF,TGTGCCAGCTCACCTGCCCGGGCACAGCCAGCCTATGGCTACACCTTC
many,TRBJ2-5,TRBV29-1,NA,CSVASVGRTQYF,TGCAGCGTCGCGTCCGTTGGGCGGACCCAGTACTTC
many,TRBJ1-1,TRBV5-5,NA,CASSLGPSNLNTEAFF,TGTGCCAGCAGCTTGGGGCCCAGCAACTTGAACACTGAAGCTTTCTTT
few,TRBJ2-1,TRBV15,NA,CATSMSWEVQSYNEQFF,TGTGCCACCAGCATGAGCTGGGAGGTCCAGTCCTACAATGAGCAGTTCTTC
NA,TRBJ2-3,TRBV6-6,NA,CASSSRTDTQYF,TGTGCCAGCAGTTCGAGAACAGATACGCAGTATTTT
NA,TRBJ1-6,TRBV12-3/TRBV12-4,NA,CASTPDRGYNSPLHF,TGTGCCAGCACTCCGGACCGAGGGTATAATTCACCCCTCCACTTT
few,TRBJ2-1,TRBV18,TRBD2,CASSPLTSGSYNEQFF,TGTGCCAGCTCACCGCTCACTAGCGGTTCCTACAATGAGCAGTTCTTC
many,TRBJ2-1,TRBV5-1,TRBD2,CASSLARRLAGSNEQFF,TGCGCCAGCAGCTTGGCCCGTAGACTAGCGGGGTCCAATGAGCAGTTCTTC
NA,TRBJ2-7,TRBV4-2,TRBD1,CASSFNRGLISEQYF,TGTGCCAGCAGCTTTAACAGGGGGCTCATCTCCGAGCAGTACTTC
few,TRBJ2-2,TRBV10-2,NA,CASRVGARELFF,TGCGCCAGTAGGGTGGGAGCGCGGGAGCTGTTTTTT
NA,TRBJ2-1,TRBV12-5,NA,CASGTTKDNEQFF,TGTGCTAGTGGCACTACAAAGGACAATGAGCAGTTCTTC
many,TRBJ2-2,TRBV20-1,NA,CSARLAVNTGELFF,TGCAGTGCTAGATTAGCGGTGAACACCGGGGAGCTGTTTTTT
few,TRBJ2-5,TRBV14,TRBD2,CASSQGLAGGQETQYF,TGTGCCAGCAGCCAAGGTCTAGCGGGCGGCCAAGAGACCCAGTACTTC
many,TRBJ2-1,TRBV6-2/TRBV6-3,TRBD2,CASRGGPSGRETNEQFF,TGTGCCAGCAGAGGGGGACCGAGCGGGAGGGAAACGAATGAGCAGTTCTTC
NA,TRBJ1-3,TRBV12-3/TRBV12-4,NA,CASSLAPGITIYF,TGTGCCAGCAGTTTGGCCCCGGGGATAACCATATATTTT
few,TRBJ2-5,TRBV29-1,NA,CSVVGGQYQETQYF,TGCAGCGTTGTCGGGGGGCAGTACCAAGAGACCCAGTACTTC
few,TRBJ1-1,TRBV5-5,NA,CASSLRQGRVENTEAFF,TGTGCCAGCAGCTTGAGGCAGGGCAGGGTTGAGAACACTGAAGCTTTCTTT
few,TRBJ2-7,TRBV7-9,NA,CASSPAPGVREQYF,TGTGCCAGCAGCCCGGCCCCGGGGGTTCGCGAGCAGTACTTC
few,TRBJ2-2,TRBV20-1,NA,CSARGTPSNTGELFF,TGCAGTGCTAGAGGGACCCCATCGAACACCGGGGAGCTGTTTTTT
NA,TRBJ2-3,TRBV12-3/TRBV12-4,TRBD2,CASISGSSGPTDTQYF,TGTGCCAGCATCTCGGGGTCTAGCGGACCCACAGATACGCAGTATTTT
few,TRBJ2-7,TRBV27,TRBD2,CASSRTSGRAYEQYF,TGTGCCAGCAGTCGGACTAGCGGGAGGGCCTACGAGCAGTACTTC
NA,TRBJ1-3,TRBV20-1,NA,CSARDLHAGADPSGNTIYF,TGCAGTGCTAGAGATCTCCATGCAGGGGCCGATCCCTCTGGAAACACCATATATTTT
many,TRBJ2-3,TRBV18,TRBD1,CASSPYGEGAADTQYF,TGTGCCAGCTCACCATATGGAGAGGGGGCAGCAGATACGCAGTATTTT
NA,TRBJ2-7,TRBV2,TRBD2,CASRTSGRSHEQYF,TGTGCCAGCCGGACTAGCGGGAGGTCCCACGAGCAGTACTTC
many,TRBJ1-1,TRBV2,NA,CASSAIRAEAFF,TGTGCCAGCAGTGCAATTCGAGCTGAAGCTTTCTTT
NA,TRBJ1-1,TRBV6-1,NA,CASRAGLNTEAFF,TGTGCCAGCAGGGCTGGACTGAACACTGAAGCTTTCTTT
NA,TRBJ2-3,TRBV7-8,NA,CASSLLDSSTDTQYF,TGTGCCAGCAGCTTATTAGATAGTAGCACAGATACGCAGTATTTT
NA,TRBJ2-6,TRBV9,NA,CASSLMGSTIGTGANVLTF,TGTGCCAGCAGCCTAATGGGGTCCACCATAGGAACTGGGGCCAACGTCCTGACTTTC
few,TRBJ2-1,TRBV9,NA,CASSEKSGEQFF,TGTGCCAGCAGCGAGAAGAGCGGTGAGCAGTTCTTC
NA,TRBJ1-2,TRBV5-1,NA,CASSAGGRDFYGYTF,TGCGCCAGCAGCGCTGGAGGTCGGGACTTCTATGGCTACACCTTC
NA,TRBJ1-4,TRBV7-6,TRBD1,CASRDREGEKLFF,TGTGCCAGCAGGGACAGGGAGGGCGAAAAACTGTTTTTT
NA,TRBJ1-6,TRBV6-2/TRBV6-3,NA,CASTRNRDSSGQVHF,TGTGCCAGCACCCGTAACCGGGACTCCTCAGGACAAGTCCACTTT
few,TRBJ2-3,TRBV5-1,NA,CASSLEGVTDTQYF,TGCGCCAGCAGCTTGGAGGGGGTCACAGATACGCAGTATTTT
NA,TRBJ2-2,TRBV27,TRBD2,CASSLRWGGAGRTGELFF,TGTGCCAGCAGTTTGAGGTGGGGAGGGGCGGGAAGAACCGGGGAGCTGTTTTTT
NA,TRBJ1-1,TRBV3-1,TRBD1,CASSFTGGNTEAFF,TGTGCCAGCAGCTTCACAGGGGGCAACACTGAAGCTTTCTTT
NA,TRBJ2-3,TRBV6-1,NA,CASSEHRTDTQYF,TGTGCCAGCAGTGAGCACCGCACAGATACGCAGTATTTT
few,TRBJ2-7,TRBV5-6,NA,CASSLEGGPLYEQYF,TGTGCCAGCAGCTTGGAGGGAGGTCCCTTGTACGAGCAGTACTTC
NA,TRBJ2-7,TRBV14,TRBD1,CASSHPRGSYEQYF,TGTGCCAGCAGCCACCCCAGGGGGTCCTACGAGCAGTACTTC
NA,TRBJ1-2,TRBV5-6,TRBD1,CASRRGQGGYGYTF,TGTGCCAGCAGGAGGGGACAGGGAGGCTATGGCTACACCTTC
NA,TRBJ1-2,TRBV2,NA,CASSWTANYGYTF,TGTGCCAGCAGCTGGACCGCTAACTATGGCTACACCTTC
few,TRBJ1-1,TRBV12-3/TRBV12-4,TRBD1,CASSLDRVRAFF,TGTGCCAGCAGTCTGGACAGGGTCAGAGCTTTCTTT
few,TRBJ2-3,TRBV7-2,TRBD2,CASSLVGGGGTDTQYF,TGTGCCAGCAGCTTAGTCGGGGGAGGGGGCACAGATACGCAGTATTTT
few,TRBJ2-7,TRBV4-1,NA,CASSQGQGSSYEQYF,TGCGCCAGCAGCCAAGGTCAGGGCTCCTCCTACGAGCAGTACTTC
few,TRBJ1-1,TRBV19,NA,CASSMRENTEAFF,TGTGCCAGTAGTATGCGGGAGAACACTGAAGCTTTCTTT
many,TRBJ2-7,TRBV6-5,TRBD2,CASSSPGGVSYEQYF,TGTGCCAGCAGTTCCCCTGGGGGGGTATCCTACGAGCAGTACTTC
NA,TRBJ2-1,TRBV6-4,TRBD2,CASSRLADSYNEQFF,TGTGCCAGCAGCCGCCTAGCGGACTCCTACAATGAGCAGTTCTTC
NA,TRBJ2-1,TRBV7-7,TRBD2,CASSLRISGAYNEQFF,TGTGCCAGCAGCTTAAGAATAAGCGGGGCTTACAATGAGCAGTTCTTC
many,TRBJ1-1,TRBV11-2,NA,CASSLIGIGGAEAFF,TGTGCCAGCAGCTTAATCGGTATCGGGGGGGCTGAAGCTTTCTTT
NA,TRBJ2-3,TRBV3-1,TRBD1,CASSQDPQGAANTQYF,TGTGCCAGCAGCCAAGATCCCCAGGGGGCGGCAAATACGCAGTATTTT
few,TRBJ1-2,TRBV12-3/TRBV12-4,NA,CASSFQEYGYTF,TGTGCCAGCAGTTTTCAGGAGTATGGCTACACCTTC
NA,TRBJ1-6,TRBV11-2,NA,CASSLRPQNSPLHF,TGTGCCAGCAGCCTCCGACCACAGAATTCACCCCTCCACTTT
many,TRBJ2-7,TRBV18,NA,CASSQGVRSYEQYF,TGTGCCAGCTCACAGGGCGTCCGGTCCTACGAGCAGTACTTC
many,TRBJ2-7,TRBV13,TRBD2,CASSSGGGDGPYEQYF,TGTGCCAGCAGCTCCGGCGGGGGGGATGGCCCCTACGAGCAGTACTTC
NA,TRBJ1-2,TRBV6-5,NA,CASSYLQGFNYGYTF,TGTGCCAGCAGTTACCTGCAGGGATTTAACTATGGCTACACCTTC
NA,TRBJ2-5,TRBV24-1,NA,CATSDPTSGNQETQYF,TGTGCCACCAGTGATCCGACCTCGGGAAACCAAGAGACCCAGTACTTC
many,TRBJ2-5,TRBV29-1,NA,CSVEVVKQETQYF,TGCAGCGTTGAAGTAGTGAAGCAAGAGACCCAGTACTTC
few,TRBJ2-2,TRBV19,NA,CASNQVTKTGELFF,TGTGCCAGTAATCAGGTGACTAAGACCGGGGAGCTGTTTTTT
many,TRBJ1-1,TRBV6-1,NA,CASSEGLNTEAFF,TGTGCCAGCAGTGAGGGACTGAACACTGAAGCTTTCTTT